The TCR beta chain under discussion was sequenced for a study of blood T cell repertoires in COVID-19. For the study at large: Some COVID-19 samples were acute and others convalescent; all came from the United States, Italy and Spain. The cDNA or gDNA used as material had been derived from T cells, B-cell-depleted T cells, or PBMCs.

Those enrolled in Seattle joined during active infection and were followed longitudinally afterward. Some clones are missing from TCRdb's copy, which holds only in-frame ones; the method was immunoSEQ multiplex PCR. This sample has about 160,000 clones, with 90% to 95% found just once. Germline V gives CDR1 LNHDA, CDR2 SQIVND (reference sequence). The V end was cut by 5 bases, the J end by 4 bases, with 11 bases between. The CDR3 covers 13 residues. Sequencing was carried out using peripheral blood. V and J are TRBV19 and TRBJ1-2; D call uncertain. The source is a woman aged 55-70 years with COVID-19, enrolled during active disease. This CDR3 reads CASSRPGSYGYTF. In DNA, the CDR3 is TGTGCCAGTAGTCGCCCGGGGAGCTATGGCTACACCTTC.